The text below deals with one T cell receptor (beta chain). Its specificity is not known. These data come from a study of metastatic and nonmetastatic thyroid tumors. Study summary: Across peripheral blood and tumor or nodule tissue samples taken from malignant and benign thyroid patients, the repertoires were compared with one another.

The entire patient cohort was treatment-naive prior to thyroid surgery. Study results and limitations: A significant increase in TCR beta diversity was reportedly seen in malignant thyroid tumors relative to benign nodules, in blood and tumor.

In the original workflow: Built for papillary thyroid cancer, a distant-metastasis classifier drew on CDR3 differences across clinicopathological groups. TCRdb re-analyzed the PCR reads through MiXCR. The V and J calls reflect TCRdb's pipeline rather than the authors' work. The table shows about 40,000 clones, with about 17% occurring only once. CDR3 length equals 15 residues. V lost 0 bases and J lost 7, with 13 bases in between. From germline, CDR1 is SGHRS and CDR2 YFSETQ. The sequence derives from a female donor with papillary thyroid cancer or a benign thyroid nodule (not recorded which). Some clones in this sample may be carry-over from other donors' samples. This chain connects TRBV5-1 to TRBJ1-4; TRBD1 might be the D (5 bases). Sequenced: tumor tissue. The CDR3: CASSLAGGLGEKLFF. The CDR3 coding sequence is TGCGCCAGCAGCTTGGCCGGGGGACTGGGTGAAAAACTGTTTTTT. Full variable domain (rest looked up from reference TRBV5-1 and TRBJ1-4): KAGVTQTPRYLIKTRGQQVTLSCSPISGHRSVSWYQQTPGQGLQFLFEYFSETQRNKGNFPGRFSGRQFSNSRSEMNVSTLELGDSALYLCASSLAGGLGEKLFFGSGTQLSVL.